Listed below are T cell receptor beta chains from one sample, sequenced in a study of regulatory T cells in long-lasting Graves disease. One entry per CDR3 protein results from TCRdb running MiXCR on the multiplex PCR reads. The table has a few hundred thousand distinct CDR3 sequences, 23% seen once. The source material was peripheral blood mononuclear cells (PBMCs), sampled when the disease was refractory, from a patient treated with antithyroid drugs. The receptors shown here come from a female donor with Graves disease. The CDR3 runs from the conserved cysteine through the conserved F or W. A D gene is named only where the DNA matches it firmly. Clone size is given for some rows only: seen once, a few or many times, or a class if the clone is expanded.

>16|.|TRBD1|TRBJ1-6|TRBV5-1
TGCGCCAGCAGCTTGGAGGAGACAGGGTATTTTTCACCCCTCCACTTT
CASSLEETGYFSPLHF
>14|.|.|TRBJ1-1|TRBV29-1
TGCAGCGTTCGGAGGGAGGGGCGTGACACTGAAGCTTTCTTT
CSVRREGRDTEAFF
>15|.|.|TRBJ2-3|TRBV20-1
TGCAGTGCCAAGCCGGTCAAACGGCCTACAGATACGCAGTATTTT
CSAKPVKRPTDTQYF
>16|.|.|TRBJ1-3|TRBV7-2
TGTGCCAGCAGCTTATCTCTAGTGGACTCTGGAAACACCATATATTTT
CASSLSLVDSGNTIYF
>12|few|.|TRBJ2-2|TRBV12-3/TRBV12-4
TGTGCCAGCAGGAGGGGTCCCGGGGAGCTGTTTTTT
CASRRGPGELFF
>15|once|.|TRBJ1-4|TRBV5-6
TGTGCCAGCAGCTTGGCCCCAGGACTTAATGAAAAACTGTTTTTT
CASSLAPGLNEKLFF
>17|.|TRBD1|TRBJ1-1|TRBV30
TGTGCCTGGAGTGCCTACAGGGGGGTGAGATGGGGAACTGAAGCTTTCTTT
CAWSAYRGVRWGTEAFF
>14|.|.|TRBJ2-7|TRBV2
TGTGCCAGCGTCGAGGTCTGGGGGCCCTACGAGCAGTACTTC
CASVEVWGPYEQYF
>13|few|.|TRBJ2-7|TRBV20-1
TGCAGTCCCTTAGCGGAGCCAGGGTACGAGCAGTACTTC
CSPLAEPGYEQYF
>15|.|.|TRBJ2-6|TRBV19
TGTGCCAGTAGTATTTACGTGTCCGGGGCCAACGTCCTGACTTTC
CASSIYVSGANVLTF
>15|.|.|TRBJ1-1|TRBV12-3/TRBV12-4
TGTGCCAGCAGACGGGAGAGCTCTGCAAACACTGAAGCTTTCTTT
CASRRESSANTEAFF
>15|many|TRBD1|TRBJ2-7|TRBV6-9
TGTGCCAGCAGTTACGAAGGACAGGGGACCTACGAGCAGTACTTC
CASSYEGQGTYEQYF
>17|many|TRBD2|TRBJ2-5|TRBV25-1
TGTGCCAGCAGTGAGCAGGCTAGCGGGAGGCTGGGAGAGACCCAGTACTTC
CASSEQASGRLGETQYF
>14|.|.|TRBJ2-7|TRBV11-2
TGTGCCAGCAGCTTACGGCTGATCCGGCCCGAGCAGTACTTC
CASSLRLIRPEQYF
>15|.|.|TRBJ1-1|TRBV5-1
TGCGCCAGCAACGCTTTGAGGGGCGCGAAAGGTAAAGCTTTCTTT
CASNALRGAKGKAFF
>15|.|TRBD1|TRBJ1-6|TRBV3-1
TGTGCCAGCAGCCGGACAGGGGAGTATAGTTCACCCCTCCACTTT
CASSRTGEYSSPLHF
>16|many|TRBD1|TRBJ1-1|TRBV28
TGTGCCAGCAGGAGTACAGGGGGCGCCGTGAACACTGAAGCTTTCTTT
CASRSTGGAVNTEAFF
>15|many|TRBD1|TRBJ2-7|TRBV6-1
TGTGCCAGCAGTCGAAGTAGGGACAGGGTATACGAGCAGTACTTC
CASSRSRDRVYEQYF
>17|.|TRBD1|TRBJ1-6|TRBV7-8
TGTGCCAGCAGCTTAGCTCCGATGGACAGGGTTTATTCACCCCTCCACTTT
CASSLAPMDRVYSPLHF
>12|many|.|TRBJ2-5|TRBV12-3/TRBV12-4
TGTGCCAGCAGTTTACGGGGGCAGACCCAGTACTTC
CASSLRGQTQYF
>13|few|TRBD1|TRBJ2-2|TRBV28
TGTGCCAACCAAGACAGGGTAACCGGGGAGCTGTTTTTT
CANQDRVTGELFF
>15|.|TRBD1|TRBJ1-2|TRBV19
TGTGCCAGTAGTAACAACAGGGGGAGTAACTATGGCTACACCTTC
CASSNNRGSNYGYTF
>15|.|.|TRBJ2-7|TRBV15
TGTGCCACCAGCAGAGACTCCCCATCCTTCTACGAGCAGTACTTC
CATSRDSPSFYEQYF
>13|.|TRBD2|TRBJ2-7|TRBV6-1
TGTGCCAGCAGTCGAGCGGGACCCTACGAGCAGTACTTC
CASSRAGPYEQYF
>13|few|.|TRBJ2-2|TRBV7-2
TGTGCCAGCAGCTTAGGGATCGGCGGGGAGCTGTTTTTT
CASSLGIGGELFF
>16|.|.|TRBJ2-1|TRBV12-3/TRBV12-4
TGTGCCAGCACCACCGCGGAGATGGGAGGATACAATGAGCAGTTCTTC
CASTTAEMGGYNEQFF
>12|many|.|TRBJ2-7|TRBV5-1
TGTGCCAGCAGCCCGGGTATCCACGAGCAGTACTTC
CASSPGIHEQYF
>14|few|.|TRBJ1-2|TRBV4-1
TGCGCCAGCTCCGATACAGGGCGGGACTATGGCTACACCTTC
CASSDTGRDYGYTF
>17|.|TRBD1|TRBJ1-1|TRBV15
TGTGCCACCAGTCCTACACCGGGACAGGGGAGGGGGACTGAAGCTTTCTTT
CATSPTPGQGRGTEAFF
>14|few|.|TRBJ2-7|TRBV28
TGTGCCAGCAGTCGCACAGGATACTCCTACGAGCAGTACTTC
CASSRTGYSYEQYF
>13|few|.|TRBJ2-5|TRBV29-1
TGCAGCGTTGAAGTACTAGTCAAAGAGACCCAGTACTTC
CSVEVLVKETQYF
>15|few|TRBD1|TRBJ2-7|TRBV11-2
TGTGCCAGCAGCCCAGGGTGGGGACAGTACTACGAGCAGTACTTC
CASSPGWGQYYEQYF
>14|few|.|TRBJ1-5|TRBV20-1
TGCAGTGCTAGAGCGTGGAATAGCAATCAGCCCCAGCATTTT
CSARAWNSNQPQHF
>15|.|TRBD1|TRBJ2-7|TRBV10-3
TGTGCCATCAGCGCCTTACAGGGGTCCCCCTACGAGCAGTACTTC
CAISALQGSPYEQYF
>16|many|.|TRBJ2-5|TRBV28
TGTGCCAGCAGTTTAGGCGGTTCACCCCGATTGGAGACCCAGTACTTC
CASSLGGSPRLETQYF
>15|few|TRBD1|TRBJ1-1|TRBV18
TGTGCCAGCTCACGAGCGACAGGGGCGAACACTGAAGCTTTCTTT
CASSRATGANTEAFF
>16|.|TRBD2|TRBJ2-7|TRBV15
TGTGCCACCAGCAGAGATCGAGCGGGAGCCAGGGGCGAGCAGTACTTC
CATSRDRAGARGEQYF
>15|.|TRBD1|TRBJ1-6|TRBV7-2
TGTGCCAGCAGCTCCCGACAGGGGCACAATTCACCCCTCCACTTT
CASSSRQGHNSPLHF
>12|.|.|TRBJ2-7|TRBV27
TGTGCCAGCCATAGAGGGGAAAGTGAGCAGTACTTC
CASHRGESEQYF
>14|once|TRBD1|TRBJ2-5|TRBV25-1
TGTGCCAGCAGTGCGGGGACAGGGAAAGAGACCCAGTACTTC
CASSAGTGKETQYF
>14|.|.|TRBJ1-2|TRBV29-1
TGCAGCGTGGGGATTGGGTTCGTTAACTATGGCTACACCTTC
CSVGIGFVNYGYTF
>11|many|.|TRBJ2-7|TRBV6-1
TGTGCCAGCAGTGAGCCTGGGGAGCAGTACTTC
CASSEPGEQYF
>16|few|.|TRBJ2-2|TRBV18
TGTGCCAGCTCACCCCCTAGCCTGGCGCGCACCGGGGAGCTGTTTTTT
CASSPPSLARTGELFF